This entry features one TCR beta chain sequence. Antigen unknown. This sample is part of a study of cytomegalovirus exposure and HLA in healthy donors. Study-wide results and caveats: Of the V segments, some could not be distinguished, including TRBV6-2 and TRBV6-3, and were excluded. Later on, a genetic analysis was performed. It linked a missense variant in DCLRE1C with V- and J-gene trimming of TCR beta.

The PCR was carried out with 60 Vbeta primers and 13 Jbeta primers. The protocol was immunoSEQ multiplex PCR, while the TCRdb copy is restricted to in-frame clones and leaves out a portion. The sample has approximately 300,000 clones; roughly 86% are singletons. The CDR3 is 16 residues long. CDR1 MNHEY and CDR2 SMNVEV come from the germline V gene (reference sequence). The V and J ends lost 8 bases and 4 bases, in that order; junction bases with no gene match: 12. Specimen: PBMCs. This chain links TRBV27 with TRBJ2-1; 9 bases line up with TRBD2. The TCR originated in a woman aged 40 to 49 in good health and CMV-seropositive. The CDR3 region is CASCGAGGILYNEQFF. The CDR3 DNA reads as TGTGCCAGCTGTGGAGCGGGAGGAATACTTTACAATGAGCAGTTCTTC.